These 22 T cell receptor beta chains were all obtained from the same sample, sequenced in a study of T-cell memory formation after mild COVID-19. MiXCR was run by TCRdb on the 5' RACE reads, yielding one entry per CDR3 protein. The table includes just over 150,000 distinct CDR3 sequences, less than 40% detected once. What was sequenced was PBMCs or a T cell subset sorted from them (not recorded which). Receptor source: an adult woman who had mild COVID-19 (a few samples of this study predate the infection). Cell type and time point are not known.

This clonotype was observed a handful of times. The chain recombines TRBV11-2 with TRBJ1-2; D not certain. The germline V gene has CDR1 SGHAT and CDR2 FQNNGV. V was pared by 3 bases and J by 4 bases, with 15 bases between. There are 15 residues in the CDR3. CDR3 sequence (DNA): TGTGCCAGCAGCTTGGGGTCCTCGGCTACCTATGGCTACACCTTC. It encodes CASSLGSSATYGYTF.

V and J are TRBV29-1 and TRBJ1-1, with 12 bases fitting TRBD1. Germline V gene sequence: CDR1 SQVTM, CDR2 ANQGSEA. This CDR3 region has 15 residues. V dropped 8 bases and J dropped 2; count of bases not matched to a gene: 9. CDR3 sequence (DNA): TGCAGCTCTCAAGGGACAGGGGGCTTTAACACTGAAGCTTTCTTT. Its protein is CSSQGTGGFNTEAFF. Together with reference TRBV29-1 and TRBJ1-1, the CDR3 gives the full variable domain: SAVISQKPSRDICQRGTSLTIQCQVDSQVTMMFWYRQQPGQSLTLIATANQGSEATYESGFVIDKFPISRPNLTFSTLTVSNMSPEDSSIYLCSSQGTGGFNTEAFFGQGTRLTVV.

The genes are TRBV5-1 and TRBJ2-5; D is perhaps TRBD2 (6 bases). The CDR3 loop spans 15 amino acids. In germline, CDR1 is SGHRS, CDR2 YFSETQ. Trimming shortened V by 2 bases and J by 3 bases, and 14 bases separated the two germline ends. DNA for the CDR3: TGCGCCAGCAGCTTTCAAATAGCGGTCAAAGAGACCCAGTACTTC. This codes for CASSFQIAVKETQYF.

In its sample, this clonotype was seen a few times. This chain joins TRBV14 and TRBJ2-3, with a weak D call TRBD2 (5 bases). In germline, CDR1 is SGHDN, CDR2 FVKESK. V shed 0 bases and J shed 11 bases, with 15 bases lying between them. CDR3 size: 14 residues. The CDR3 reads CASSQEIRRAGQYF. The CDR3 DNA is TGTGCCAGCAGCCAAGAAATAAGACGGGCGGGGCAGTATTTT. The full variable domain, in which reference TRBV14 and TRBJ2-3 provide the parts outside the CDR3, is EAGVTQFPSHSVIEKGQTVTLRCDPISGHDNLYWYRRVMGKEIKFLLHFVKESKQDESGMPNNRFLAERTGGTYSTLKVQPAELEDSGVYFCASSQEIRRAGQYFGPGTRLTVL.

This clonotype came up a few times. The V call is TRBV7-2, the J call TRBJ2-2, with unresolved D. This CDR3 is built from 15 residues. Germline V lookup: CDR1 SGHTA, CDR2 FQGNSA. With 2 bases removed from V and 7 bases from J, the gap between germline ends came to 14 bases. Here the CDR3 DNA reads TGTGCCAGCAGCTTACCCCCATCCCACGGCGGGGAGCTGTTTTTT. Its protein product is CASSLPPSHGGELFF.

This chain joins TRBV29-1 and TRBJ2-3; possible D gene TRBD1, 6 bases. The CDR3 is 15 amino acids. Germline loops: CDR1 SQVTM, CDR2 ANQGSEA. Trimming cost V 1 base and J 6 bases, with 17 bases left between them. DNA for the CDR3: TGCAGCGTTGAAGTAAGGGGGTACCGCCCTGATACGCAGTATTTT. It codes for CSVEVRGYRPDTQYF.

The chain combines TRBV5-1 with TRBJ2-2; D may be TRBD2 (6 bases). Per the germline V gene, CDR1 is SGHRS and CDR2 is YFSETQ. The CDR3 runs to 16 residues. Trimming cost V 4 bases and J 7 bases, with 20 bases left between them. The CDR3 DNA reads TGCGCCAGCAGCGGGGCCCCCGCGGGGTTTGACGGGGAGCTGTTTTTT. It encodes CASSGAPAGFDGELFF.

The chain employs TRBV14 and TRBJ2-2, with 13 bases identical to TRBD2. The germline V gene encodes CDR1 SGHDN and CDR2 FVKESK. This CDR3 comprises 19 residues. Trimming cost V 4 bases and J 2 bases; bases outside gene matches: 10. CDR3 sequence: CASSPLRGLAGLNTGELFF. CDR3 bases: TGTGCCAGCAGCCCACTACGGGGACTAGCGGGGCTAAACACCGGGGAGCTGTTTTTT.

The rearrangement uses TRBV5-1 and TRBJ2-4, with D possibly being TRBD1 or TRBD2 (6 bases each). Germline V CDR1 and CDR2: SGHRS, YFSETQ. Trimming took 4 bases from V and 0 from J, leaving 11 bases between them. The CDR3 has 15 amino acids. The CDR3 coding sequence is TGCGCCAGCAGCCTAGGGGGGCTAGCCAAAAACATTCAGTACTTC. Translated: CASSLGGLAKNIQYF.

J is TRBJ2-3 and V is TRBV7-6; 11 positions match TRBD2. CDR1 and CDR2 from the germline V gene are SGHVS and FNYEAQ. The V and J ends lost 3 bases and 4 bases, in that order; junction bases with no gene match: 9. CDR3 length: 17 residues. CDR3 DNA: TGTGCCAGCAGCTTCGCCTCTAGCGGGAGGAGTCCAGATACGCAGTATTTT. Amino acids: CASSFASSGRSPDTQYF.

The genes are TRBV20-1 and TRBJ1-5; D might be TRBD1 (6 bases). The CDR3 covers 16 residues. Trimming shortened V by 3 bases and J by 2 bases, and 17 bases separated the two germline ends. CDR1 and CDR2 (germline): DFQATT, SNEGSKA (reference sequence). Here the CDR3 reads CSARAGGGMGNQPQHF. The CDR3 bases are TGCAGTGCTAGGGCTGGAGGGGGGATGGGCAATCAGCCCCAGCATTTT.

The rearrangement uses TRBV27 and TRBJ1-6, with TRBD1 matching 10 bases. The CDR3 has 14 amino acids. Germline CDR1 and CDR2: MNHEY and SMNVEV (reference sequence). J lost 10 bases, V lost 5 bases, and 5 bases had no gene match. The CDR3 region is CASSPDRGRSPLHF. Written as DNA, the CDR3 is TGTGCCAGCAGTCCTGACAGGGGGCGGTCACCCCTCCACTTT.

V is TRBV5-1 and J is TRBJ2-5; D possibly corresponds to TRBD2 (6 bases). The CDR3 contains 14 residues. Trimming took off 2 bases at V and 5 bases at J, with 13 bases between the two ends. Germline V CDR1 and CDR2: SGHRS, YFSETQ. CDR3: CASSFGEVAETQYF. CDR3 sequence (DNA): TGCGCCAGCAGCTTTGGGGAGGTAGCGGAGACCCAGTACTTC.

With regard to this clonotype: At one end the junction does not follow the germline gene, possibly because of a read error. The chain combines TRBV11-2 with TRBJ2-1; 7 positions agree with TRBD1. Germline V lookup: CDR1 SGHAT, CDR2 FQNNGV. The CDR3 length is 14 residues. The CDR3 nucleotides are TGTGCCAGCAGCCTAGATTTACAGGGGCGGAAGCAGTTCTTC. It is translated as CASSLDLQGRKQFF.

This clonotype was seen a handful of times. For the CDR3, the DNA is TGTGCCAGCAGCAAAGGAAACAGGGTCCCCGAGACCCAGTACTTC. This codes for CASSKGNRVPETQYF. The chain joins TRBV7-2 to TRBJ2-5, with D possibly matching TRBD1 (6 bases). The CDR3 totals 15 residues. Germline-derived CDR1 and CDR2 are SGHTA and FQGNSA. The V end was cut by 5 bases, the J end by 5 bases, with 18 bases between.

J is TRBJ1-1 and V is TRBV25-1; D possibly corresponds to TRBD1 (5 bases). Germline-derived CDR1 and CDR2 are MGHDK and SYGVNS. This CDR3 is built from 15 residues. The V and J ends lost 4 bases and 0 bases respectively, with 12 bases between them. The CDR3: CASSGGAVMNTEAFF. The CDR3 DNA follows: TGTGCCAGCAGTGGAGGGGCCGTGATGAACACTGAAGCTTTCTTT.

In its sample, this clonotype was seen a few times. The chain couples TRBV23-1 to TRBJ2-3; 8 bases align to TRBD1. TRBV23-1 is designated an ORF whose function remains uncertain. The CDR3 contains 15 residues. Germline trimming cut 4 bases from V and 6 bases from J; bases unmatched to any gene: 9. CDR3 loop: CASSPDRASVDTQYF. DNA for the CDR3: TGCGCCAGCAGTCCGGACAGGGCGAGTGTGGATACGCAGTATTTT.

This clonotype was seen a handful of times. The rearrangement joins TRBV9 to TRBJ1-6, with TRBD1 matching over 7 bases. After removal of 6 bases from V and 11 bases from J, the junction contained 8 bases not matched to a gene. Per the germline V gene, CDR1 is SGDLS and CDR2 is YYNGEE. This CDR3 region has 13 residues. This CDR3 is CASNRQGIAPLHF. CDR3 DNA sequence: TGTGCCAGCAATCGACAGGGAATCGCACCCCTCCACTTT.

The J gene is TRBJ2-1, the V gene TRBV12-3 or TRBV12-4; 9 bases align to TRBD2. The CDR3 has 20 amino acids. With 4 bases clipped from V and 8 bases from J, the junction kept 24 bases outside the gene matches. The CDR3 region is CASSSSRDSLLRGRAYEQFF. CDR3 coding DNA: TGTGCCAGCAGTTCAAGCCGGGACAGCCTCTTGCGCGGGAGGGCCTATGAGCAGTTCTTC.

This sequence joins TRBV9 and TRBJ2-1; D gene unclear. There are 15 residues in the CDR3. Germline CDR1 and CDR2: SGDLS and YYNGEE. V was clipped by 5 bases and J by 2 bases, with 14 bases between them. The CDR3 nucleotides are TGTGCCAGCAGTAGGGAAAGGGTTACCTACAATGAGCAGTTCTTC. It specifies CASSRERVTYNEQFF.

The sample holds a few counts of this clonotype. V is TRBV7-9 and J is TRBJ2-7; the D gene is possibly TRBD2 (5 bases). The CDR3 contains 12 residues. Germline V gene sequence: CDR1 SEHNR, CDR2 FQNEAQ (reference sequence). V was cut by 3 bases and J by 6 bases, with 9 bases left in between. Here the CDR3 DNA reads TGTGCCAGCAGCTTGGGGAGTGTCGAGCAGTACTTC. This codes for CASSLGSVEQYF.

This clonotype has just a few counts. The V gene is TRBV27, the J gene TRBJ2-7; D gene ambiguous. CDR3 size: 12 residues. The germline V gene encodes CDR1 MNHEY and CDR2 SMNVEV (reference sequence). V was clipped by 5 bases and J by 0 bases, with 5 bases between them. The CDR3 sequence: CASSANSYEQYF. CDR3 bases: TGTGCCAGCAGTGCCAACTCCTACGAGCAGTACTTC.